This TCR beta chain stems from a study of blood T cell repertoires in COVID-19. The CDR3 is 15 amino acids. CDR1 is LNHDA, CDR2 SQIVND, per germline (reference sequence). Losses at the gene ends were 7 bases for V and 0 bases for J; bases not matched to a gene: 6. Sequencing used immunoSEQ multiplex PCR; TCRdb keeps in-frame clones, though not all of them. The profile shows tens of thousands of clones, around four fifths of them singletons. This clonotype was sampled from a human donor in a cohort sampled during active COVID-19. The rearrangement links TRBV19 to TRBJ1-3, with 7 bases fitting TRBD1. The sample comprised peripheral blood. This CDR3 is CASKDRSSSGNTIYF. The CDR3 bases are TGTGCCAGTAAGGACAGGTCGTCCTCTGGAAACACCATATATTTT.